This T cell receptor (beta chain) was identified in a study of T-cell reconstitution after alpha-beta-depleted transplantation in children. CDR3 length: 16 amino acids. Germline CDR1 reads MNHEY; CDR2 reads SMNVEV (reference sequence). V shed 0 bases and J shed 3 bases, with 12 bases lying between them. This sample's TCRbeta library carried unique molecular identifier barcodes. TCRdb used MiXCR to reprocess the PCR reads, holding one entry per CDR3 protein. The sample carries about 500,000 distinct CDR3 sequences, 30% to 35% recorded once. The V and J genes are TRBV27 and TRBJ1-5; possibly TRBD1 for D (6 bases). This receptor was taken from a human donor who donated a stem cell graft to a child with aplastic anemia. Sequencing used PBMCs from the stem cell graft donor, obtained from the stem cell graft. The DNA for the CDR3 is TGTGCCAGCAGTTTATCGACAGGTCCACTCAATCAGCCCCAGCATTTT. Amino acid sequence: CASSLSTGPLNQPQHF.